This passage covers 16 T cell receptor beta chains from one sample sequenced in a study of graft-versus-host responses after intestinal transplantation. No antigen has been identified for these receptors. Clones were sequenced by immunoSEQ multiplex PCR, and TCRdb holds only the in-frame ones, with some missing. The top ten hold 0.95% to 1.3% of the sample, which has approximately 82,000 clones, 90% to 95% seen once. The source material was unstimulated CD8+ T cells sorted from spleen or lymph node cells, sampled before transplant. These receptors originate from a human donor who was the organ donor for an intestinal transplant.

This clone showed up just a few times. This chain joins TRBV4-1 and TRBJ2-7; 8 positions match TRBD2. This CDR3 is built from 15 residues. CDR1 and CDR2 from the germline V gene are MGHRA and YSYEKL. Losses at the gene ends were 2 bases for V and 3 bases for J; bases not matched to a gene: 6. CDR3 sequence reads: CASSQSASGYYEQYF. The CDR3 coding sequence is TGCGCCAGCAGCCAATCGGCTAGCGGGTACTACGAGCAGTACTTC.

This clone was observed a few times. The chain joins TRBV6-4 to TRBJ2-3; 12 bases map to TRBD2. The CDR3 totals 16 residues. CDR1 and CDR2 from the germline V gene are MRHNA and SNTAGT. After removal of 3 bases from V and 4 bases from J, the junction contained 5 bases not matched to a gene. CDR3 residues: CASSENLAGGPDTQYF. CDR3 nucleotides: TGTGCCAGCAGTGAGAACCTAGCGGGGGGGCCAGATACGCAGTATTTT.

The rearrangement links TRBV28 to TRBJ1-1; 7 bases are a match to TRBD1. CDR3 length equals 16 residues. V lost 10 bases, J lost 0 bases, and 14 bases stayed unmatched. Per germline, CDR1 MDHEN and CDR2 SYDVKM. The CDR3, as DNA: TGTGCCATCTCGATCACCCCAGACAGGGTGAACACTGAAGCTTTCTTT. It is translated as CAISITPDRVNTEAFF. The full variable domain, with the rest looked up from reference TRBV28 and TRBJ1-1, is DVKVTQSSRYLVKRTGEKVFLECVQDMDHENMFWYRQDPGLGLRLIYFSYDVKMKEKGDIPEGYSVSREKKERFSLILESASTNQTSMYLCAISITPDRVNTEAFFGQGTRLTVV.

This chain links TRBV4-2 with TRBJ2-3; the D gene is possibly TRBD2 (5 bases). The CDR3 runs 13 residues. The V gene lost 1 base and the J gene lost 8 bases, with 10 bases spanning the gap. CDR1 and CDR2 from the germline V gene are LGHNA and YNFKEQ. The CDR3 here is CASSQGPRGTQYF. As DNA, the CDR3 is TGTGCCAGCAGCCAAGGGCCCCGGGGTACGCAGTATTTT.

The chain recombines TRBV5-1 with TRBJ2-2, with D tentatively TRBD1 (5 bases). V was pared by 4 bases and J by 0 bases, with 19 bases between. The CDR3 totals 18 residues. The germline CDR1 and CDR2 sequences are SGHRS and YFSETQ. The CDR3 is CASSPTGLGAANTGELFF. The DNA of the CDR3 is TGCGCCAGCAGCCCAACAGGATTAGGGGCCGCGAACACCGGGGAGCTGTTTTTT.

The chain employs TRBV7-9 and TRBJ2-1; 8 bases match TRBD1. J was trimmed by 12 bases and V by 1 base; bases with no gene match: 14. Germline loops: CDR1 SEHNR, CDR2 FQNEAQ (reference sequence). There are 16 residues in the CDR3. CDR3 DNA sequence: TGTGCCAGCAGCTTAGATCCAGGACAGGGACTCCCCGGGCAGTTCTTC. Translation gives CASSLDPGQGLPGQFF.

The chain employs TRBV28 and TRBJ2-1; 15 bases match TRBD2. V trimming: 4 bases; J trimming: 10 bases; junction bases outside the gene matches: 5. This CDR3 comprises 15 residues. The germline CDR1 and CDR2 sequences are MDHEN and SYDVKM. CDR3 DNA sequence: TGTGCCAGCAGTTGGGGACTAGCGGGAGGCGCCGAGCAGTTCTTC. Encoded protein: CASSWGLAGGAEQFF.

The V gene is TRBV11-2, the J gene TRBJ2-5, with D possibly TRBD2 on 7 matching bases. CDR1 and CDR2 from the germline V gene are SGHAT and FQNNGV. CDR3 length: 14 residues. V was trimmed by 3 bases and J by 1 base, leaving 9 bases between them. Written as DNA, the CDR3 is TGTGCCAGCAGCTTGGCGGGGGCCCAAGAGACCCAGTACTTC. Protein: CASSLAGAQETQYF.

The rearrangement joins TRBV15 to TRBJ2-3; 11 positions agree with TRBD2. CDR3 length: 14 amino acids. V was clipped by 8 bases and J by 5 bases; unmatched bases: 6. Germline V gives CDR1 LNHNV, CDR2 YYDKDF (reference sequence). CDR3 residues: CATGNSGRVDTQYF. The CDR3 DNA reads TGTGCCACCGGTAATAGCGGGAGGGTAGATACGCAGTATTTT.

The table lists this clone with a count of one. The CDR3: CASSHRTGVRTEAFF. The CDR3 region has the DNA TGCGCCAGCAGCCACAGAACGGGGGTAAGAACTGAAGCTTTCTTT. V usage is TRBV4-1 and J usage is TRBJ1-1; maybe TRBD1 (5 bases). This CDR3 spans 15 amino acids. CDR1 and CDR2 (germline): MGHRA, YSYEKL. Trimming pared 3 bases from V and 5 bases from J, leaving 16 bases between.

V usage is TRBV7-6 and J usage is TRBJ2-7; 7 positions match TRBD1. The J segment lost 2 bases and the V segment lost 6 bases, leaving 7 bases of the junction unmatched. From germline, CDR1 is SGHVS and CDR2 FNYEAQ. The CDR3 is made up of 14 amino acids. CDR3 coding DNA: TGTGCCAGCAGTAGAGCCGGGACAGCCTACGAGCAGTACTTC. This translates into CASSRAGTAYEQYF.

This clone appeared a single time. The CDR3 loop reads CASSQNRDRGLVGYTF. For the CDR3, the DNA is TGTGCCAGCAGCCAAAACCGGGACAGGGGGCTGGTTGGCTACACCTTC. The chain combines TRBV11-2 with TRBJ1-2, with TRBD1 matching 12 bases. The CDR3 covers 16 residues. V shed 5 bases, J shed 7 bases, and the junction held 11 bases outside the gene matches. Germline values: CDR1 SGHAT, CDR2 FQNNGV.

This chain uses TRBV25-1 with TRBJ1-3; the match to TRBD1 covers 7 bases. Germline V gene sequence: CDR1 MGHDK, CDR2 SYGVNS. V was clipped by 4 bases and J by 4 bases; unmatched bases: 7. The CDR3 loop spans 15 amino acids. CDR3 bases: TGTGCCAGCAGTGGAACGACAGGGTCGGGAAACACCATATATTTT. Translating it yields CASSGTTGSGNTIYF.

CDR3 sequence (DNA): TGTGCCAGCAGTTCCACACGACAGCAGCGCTATGGCTACACCTTC. Translated: CASSSTRQQRYGYTF. The chain is built from TRBV27 and TRBJ1-2, with D perhaps matching TRBD1 (5 bases). V lost 4 bases to trimming and J lost 4 bases, with 16 bases between them. Germline V gives CDR1 MNHEY, CDR2 SMNVEV (reference sequence). This CDR3 has 15 residues.

This chain joins TRBV7-6 and TRBJ2-1, with D maybe TRBD1 (5 bases). V lost 4 bases, J lost 6 bases, and 13 bases lay in between. Germline lookup yields CDR1 SGHVS and CDR2 FNYEAQ. This CDR3 region has 14 residues. The CDR3 reads CASSYSGMGNEQFF. The CDR3 DNA reads as TGTGCCAGCAGCTACTCAGGGATGGGCAATGAGCAGTTCTTC.

The J gene is TRBJ2-7, the V gene TRBV7-9; 10 bases map to TRBD2. V gave up 5 bases and J gave up 7 bases; unmatched junction bases: 11. The CDR3 length is 15 residues. The V gene's germline CDR1 is SEHNR and CDR2 FQNEAQ (reference sequence). The CDR3 loop reads CASSQEAGGPREQYF. The CDR3 bases are TGTGCCAGCAGCCAAGAAGCGGGGGGGCCGAGGGAGCAGTACTTC.